The T cell receptor beta chain under discussion was sequenced for a study of blood T cell repertoires in COVID-19. Turning to the study itself: Researchers got acute and convalescent COVID-19 samples from the United States, Italy and Spain. Sample material is recorded as cDNA or gDNA derived from T cells, B-cell-depleted T cells, or PBMCs.

Original analysis: Amplification of reference gene primers provided the estimated nucleated cell counts. TCRdb keeps only in-frame clones here, not all; method: immunoSEQ multiplex PCR. V, J and clone size derive from that table, while D and trimming were established from the DNA sequence. The table records more than 85,000 clones, about 75% of them present only once. The CDR3 covers 14 residues. Germline CDR1 is SGHRS and CDR2 is YFSETQ. The ends lost 2 bases at V and 4 bases at J; junction bases unmatched: 4. The rearrangement links TRBV5-1 to TRBJ1-1, with 8 positions matching TRBD1. The sequencing input was peripheral blood. The TCR originated in a woman between 70 and 85 years old with acute or convalescent COVID-19. As DNA, the CDR3 is TGCGCCAGCAGCTTATACAGGGGGGGCACTGAAGCTTTCTTT. Protein product: CASSLYRGGTEAFF.